This T cell receptor (beta chain) was documented in a study of cytotoxic CD8 clonotypes in ibrutinib-treated CLL. Overall study results and limits: Clonality was higher at baseline than in age-matched healthy donors and tracked circulating CD8+ T-cell counts. Sampling times, which were not matched between the groups, differed between sustained-remission patients and progressing patients.

Only a few counts were recorded for this clone. Its antigen remains unknown. Profiled with immunoSEQ multiplex PCR; TCRdb holds only in-frame clones, not every one. The data show 130,000 or so clones, roughly 77% seen once. This TCR derives from a human donor with chronic lymphocytic leukemia. The source material was PBMCs, sampled after 12 months of ibrutinib treatment.

CDR3: CASSQEWTASYEQYF. In DNA form, the CDR3 reads TGCGCCAGCAGCCAAGAATGGACAGCGAGCTACGAGCAGTACTTC. The V gene is TRBV4-1, the J gene TRBJ2-7; D possibly corresponds to TRBD1 (6 bases). This CDR3 comprises 15 residues. Germline V gene data show CDR1 as MGHRA and CDR2 as YSYEKL. Trimming took 0 bases from V and 3 from J, leaving 12 bases between them.